This entry lists 28 T cell receptor beta chains sequenced from one sample in a study of blood T cells in healthy people across ages. A second PCR of 7 to 11 cycles used a sample-barcoded 5' primer and a J-beta primer mix. TCRdb reprocessed the 5' RACE reads via MiXCR and lists one record per CDR3 protein. The sample lists about a million distinct CDR3 sequences; around 49% were seen once. Sequenced input: blood. The source of these receptors is a man aged 25-40 years in good health.

This clonotype was observed at least ten times. The CDR3 DNA follows: TGTGCCAGCAGCTTAAGTAGCAGGGCGGACTTAGCTAACTATGGCTACACCTTC. Translating it yields CASSLSSRADLANYGYTF. The chain couples TRBV7-2 to TRBJ1-2, with D tentatively TRBD1 (5 bases). Trimming took 2 bases from V and 0 from J, leaving 19 bases between them. The CDR3 is 18 residues long. CDR1 is SGHTA, CDR2 FQGNSA, per germline.

The rearrangement uses TRBV12-3 or TRBV12-4 and TRBJ1-2; weak D call: TRBD1 (5 bases). Trimming cost V 6 bases and J 6 bases, with 14 bases left between them. This CDR3 has 13 residues. The CDR3 region is CASSPVLGDGYTF. The DNA of the CDR3 is TGTGCCAGCAGCCCCGTTCTGGGGGATGGCTACACCTTC.

This chain's CDR3 is CASSQETLGTKYEQFF. CDR3 nucleotides: TGTGCCAGCAGCCAAGAAACCCTCGGGACGAAGTACGAGCAGTTCTTC. This rearrangement joins TRBV14 to TRBJ2-1; the D gene could be TRBD1 or TRBD2 (5 bases each). Between the trimmed V and J ends, which lost 0 bases and 10 bases, there was a span of 19 bases. The CDR3 spans 16 residues. From germline, CDR1 is SGHDN and CDR2 FVKESK.

V usage is TRBV9 and J usage is TRBJ2-5, with a tentative D call TRBD2 (5 bases). In germline, CDR1 is SGDLS, CDR2 YYNGEE. The CDR3 is 16 amino acids. Deletions cut 0 bases from V and 4 bases from J, with 16 bases between. DNA of the CDR3: TGTGCCAGCAGCGTAGCGAGTAGCGCGCTAAGAGAGACCCAGTACTTC. Encoded protein: CASSVASSALRETQYF. The whole variable domain, filled in from reference TRBV9 and TRBJ2-5, reads DSGVTQTPKHLITATGQRVTLRCSPRSGDLSVYWYQQSLDQGLQFLIQYYNGEERAKGNILERFSAQQFPDLHSELNLSSLELGDSALYFCASSVASSALRETQYFGPGTRLLVL.

A few counts support this clonotype. The chain recombines TRBV7-3 with TRBJ2-3; D is perhaps TRBD2 (5 bases). V lost 2 bases to trimming and J lost 5 bases, with 14 bases between them. Germline V lookup: CDR1 SGHTA, CDR2 FQGTGA. This CDR3 is 15 amino acids long. Here the CDR3 reads CASSLLPLEGDTQYF. The CDR3 coding sequence is TGTGCCAGCAGCTTACTACCGCTTGAGGGAGATACGCAGTATTTT.

This rearrangement joins TRBV7-8 to TRBJ1-5, with unresolved D. V was clipped by 1 base and J by 6 bases, with 10 bases between them. There are 14 residues in the CDR3. Germline CDR1 reads SGHVS; CDR2 reads FQNEAQ. In DNA form, the CDR3 reads TGTGCCAGCAGCTTAGACCTTAGAGGTCAGCCCCAGCATTTT. The encoded protein is CASSLDLRGQPQHF.

This clonotype has a single count. The gene calls are TRBV5-1 and TRBJ1-4; 8 nucleotides line up with TRBD1. V lost 4 bases, J lost 0 bases, and 11 bases stayed unmatched. The germline V gene has CDR1 SGHRS and CDR2 YFSETQ. The CDR3 is made up of 18 amino acids. In DNA, the CDR3 is TGCGCCAGCAGCCCGGTCCCGGGACAGGTTCCAACTAATGAAAAACTGTTTTTT. Protein product: CASSPVPGQVPTNEKLFF.

The chain couples TRBV12-3 or TRBV12-4 to TRBJ1-1, with a weak D call TRBD1 (6 bases). Trimming removed 4 bases from V and 4 bases from J, with 16 bases in between. There are 15 residues in the CDR3. The CDR3 DNA sequence: TGTGCCAGCAGTTCCACCGGGGGCTCGGGCACTGAAGCTTTCTTT. It is translated as CASSSTGGSGTEAFF.

This clonotype was observed a handful of times. The rearrangement joins TRBV4-1 to TRBJ2-3, with 11 bases aligning to TRBD2. Germline V lookup: CDR1 MGHRA, CDR2 YSYEKL. This CDR3 is 15 amino acids long. V gave up 1 base and J gave up 8 bases; unmatched junction bases: 5. CDR3 sequence (DNA): TGCGCCAGCAGCCAAGTTCTAGCGGGGGGAGGTACGCAGTATTTT. Translating it yields CASSQVLAGGGTQYF.

There are many counts of this clonotype. The chain employs TRBV18 and TRBJ1-2, with a weak D call TRBD1 (5 bases). The germline V gene has CDR1 KGHSH and CDR2 LQKENI. V gave up 2 bases and J gave up 5 bases, with 18 bases separating them. The CDR3 length is 16 residues. For the CDR3, the DNA is TGTGCCAGCTCACCAAGTCGTATTGTCTGGGGGTATGGCTACACCTTC. Translated: CASSPSRIVWGYGYTF.

This clonotype was detected only once. This chain joins TRBV20-1 and TRBJ2-7; 8 nucleotides agree with TRBD2. V shed 0 bases and J 3 bases; nucleotides not matched to a gene: 7. This CDR3 is built from 15 residues. Germline V CDR1 and CDR2: DFQATT, SNEGSKA (reference sequence). CDR3 nucleotides: TGCAGTGCTAGAGATGGTGCAAGCGGGAGCTACGAGCAGTACTTC. This sequence encodes CSARDGASGSYEQYF.

The gene calls are TRBV12-3 or TRBV12-4 and TRBJ1-4, with TRBD1 matching over 8 bases. The junction had 7 bases not matched to a gene; V was cut back by 3 bases and J by 10 bases. The CDR3 sequence is 14 residues long. In DNA, the CDR3 is TGTGCCAGCAGTTTCACAGGGGGTTTGGGAAAACTGTTTTTT. It is translated as CASSFTGGLGKLFF.

Ten or more counts support this clonotype. The chain uses TRBV20-1 and TRBJ2-1, with 8 bases aligning to TRBD1. Germline V gene lookup returns CDR1 DFQATT and CDR2 SNEGSKA (reference sequence). Losses at the gene ends were 3 bases for V and 0 bases for J; bases not matched to a gene: 7. The CDR3 is made up of 16 amino acids. The CDR3 DNA sequence: TGCAGTGCTAGTGACAGGGGAGGAAGCTCCTACAATGAGCAGTTCTTC. Its translation is CSASDRGGSSYNEQFF.

The gene calls are TRBV6-5 and TRBJ2-3; no clear D gene. The germline CDR1 and CDR2 sequences are MNHEY and SVGAGI. V dropped 0 bases and J dropped 2 bases, with 6 bases sitting between them. The CDR3 is made up of 14 amino acids. The CDR3 nucleotides are TGTGCCAGCAGTTACTCGACCTACACAGATACGCAGTATTTT. Its protein product is CASSYSTYTDTQYF.

The chain joins TRBV6-6 to TRBJ1-2; TRBD1 aligns across 7 bases. CDR3 length: 11 residues. The germline V gene has CDR1 MNHNY and CDR2 SVGAGI (reference sequence). Losses at the gene ends were 5 bases for V and 8 bases for J; bases not matched to a gene: 2. The CDR3 DNA reads TGTGCCAGCAGTGGACAGGCGGGCTACACCTTC. This codes for CASSGQAGYTF.

As for this clonotype: This clone may be a read error of a much larger clone one base away. This chain joins TRBV5-4 and TRBJ2-3; TRBD2 aligns across 16 bases. CDR3 length: 16 residues. Germline lookup yields CDR1 SGHNT and CDR2 YYREEE (reference sequence). For the CDR3, the DNA is TGTGCCCGCAGCCTGGGACTAGCGGGGGGGACAGATACGCAGTATTTT. Its translation is CARSLGLAGGTDTQYF.

The gene calls are TRBV4-3 and TRBJ1-2; the D gene is possibly TRBD1 (6 bases). The CDR3 length is 13 residues. Trimming took off 5 bases at V and 3 bases at J, with 10 bases between the two ends. Germline V lookup: CDR1 LGHNA, CDR2 YSLEER. The CDR3 DNA reads TGCGCCAGCAGCACAGGGCTTGACTATGGCTACACCTTC. Its translation: CASSTGLDYGYTF.

This chain connects TRBV12-3 or TRBV12-4 to TRBJ2-1; 7 bases are shared with TRBD1. The ends lost 6 bases at V and 6 bases at J; junction bases unmatched: 11. The CDR3 extends over 15 amino acids. The CDR3 here is CASSARPGQSNEQFF. The CDR3 DNA reads TGTGCCAGCAGCGCTAGACCGGGACAGTCCAATGAGCAGTTCTTC.

The V and J genes are TRBV7-2 and TRBJ1-2; no definite D call. The CDR3 loop spans 14 amino acids. The germline V gene has CDR1 SGHTA and CDR2 FQGNSA. V lost 3 bases to trimming and J lost 10 bases, with 18 bases between them. The CDR3 sequence is CASSLGRGRKDYTF. The CDR3 DNA follows: TGTGCCAGCAGCTTGGGTCGAGGGAGGAAGGACTACACCTTC.

The chain combines TRBV24-1 with TRBJ2-1; TRBD1 or TRBD2 may be the D gene (5 bases each). The J call could be wrong; TRBJ2-7 is a better fit for the DNA end. The length of the CDR3 is 14 residues. Germline V gene sequence: CDR1 KGHDR, CDR2 SFDVKD. The CDR3 sequence: CATSAQGPTYEQYF. The CDR3 DNA reads TGTGCCACCAGTGCTCAGGGACCTACCTACGAGCAGTACTTC.

The CDR3 nucleotides are TGCAGCGTTGGCCCCGCAGGGGGCTCCGTCGGGGAGCTGTTTTTT. It is translated as CSVGPAGGSVGELFF. The genes are TRBV29-1 and TRBJ2-2; 8 bases agree with TRBD1. The CDR3 runs to 15 residues. In germline, CDR1 is SQVTM, CDR2 ANQGSEA. V lost 4 bases, J lost 7 bases, and 11 bases stayed unmatched.

The chain has TRBV5-1 and TRBJ1-6; the D is unclear. Per germline, CDR1 SGHRS and CDR2 YFSETQ. Trimming left V 4 bases short and J 6 bases short, with 14 bases between. This CDR3 is 15 amino acids long. CDR3 protein: CASSPSRQLNSPLHF. The CDR3 region has the DNA TGCGCCAGCAGCCCGTCGCGGCAGCTTAATTCACCCCTCCACTTT.

The V call is TRBV9, the J call TRBJ2-5; D gene uncertain. Looked up from germline, CDR1 is SGDLS and CDR2 is YYNGEE. The CDR3 extends over 15 amino acids. V dropped 0 bases and J dropped 1 base, with 10 bases sitting between them. For the CDR3, the DNA is TGTGCCAGCAGCGTAGATGAGGACCCCCAAGAGACCCAGTACTTC. Amino acid sequence: CASSVDEDPQETQYF.

This clonotype was recorded a few times. J is TRBJ2-1 and V is TRBV9, with D maybe TRBD2 (6 bases). The CDR3 contains 15 residues. Per the germline V gene, CDR1 is SGDLS and CDR2 is YYNGEE. Trimming cost V 0 bases and J 4 bases, with 11 bases left between them. The CDR3 spells CASSVGGGWYNEQFF. The CDR3 DNA follows: TGTGCCAGCAGCGTAGGGGGAGGTTGGTACAATGAGCAGTTCTTC. The full variable domain, rest sourced from reference TRBV9 and TRBJ2-1, is DSGVTQTPKHLITATGQRVTLRCSPRSGDLSVYWYQQSLDQGLQFLIQYYNGEERAKGNILERFSAQQFPDLHSELNLSSLELGDSALYFCASSVGGGWYNEQFFGPGTRLTVL.

The J gene is TRBJ2-1, the V gene TRBV6-4; D ambiguous. This CDR3 contains 12 residues. The V end lost 2 bases, the J end lost 5 bases, and 4 bases lay between the germline ends. Germline CDR1 reads MRHNA; CDR2 reads SNTAGT. CDR3 DNA sequence: TGTGCCAGCAGTGACGGAAACAATGAGCAGTTCTTC. Protein: CASSDGNNEQFF.

The chain uses TRBV20-1 and TRBJ2-3; 8 bases agree with TRBD2. The CDR3 contains 14 residues. Germline V gives CDR1 DFQATT, CDR2 SNEGSKA (reference sequence). V lost 8 bases to trimming and J lost 1 base; unmatched junction nucleotides: 8. The CDR3 sequence: CSRQRRGGTDTQYF. The CDR3 nucleotides read TGCAGTCGACAGAGGCGGGGGGGCACAGATACGCAGTATTTT.

This chain connects TRBV5-1 to TRBJ1-1, with a tentative D call TRBD1 (6 bases). The length of the CDR3 is 15 residues. The ends were cut back, 5 bases at V and 0 bases at J, with 14 bases in the middle. In germline, CDR1 is SGHRS, CDR2 YFSETQ. This CDR3 reads CASSRGSGMNTEAFF. In DNA, the CDR3 is TGCGCCAGCAGTAGGGGGAGCGGTATGAACACTGAAGCTTTCTTT.

The V and J genes are TRBV5-5 and TRBJ2-4; 8 bases map to TRBD1. The last part of the DNA fits TRBJ2-7 better; the J call may be wrong. In germline, CDR1 is SGHKS, CDR2 YYEKEE (reference sequence). The CDR3 has 15 amino acids. CDR3 loop: CASSRTPGQDYEQYF. The DNA for the CDR3 is TGTGCCAGCAGCCGAACACCGGGACAGGACTACGAGCAGTACTTC.